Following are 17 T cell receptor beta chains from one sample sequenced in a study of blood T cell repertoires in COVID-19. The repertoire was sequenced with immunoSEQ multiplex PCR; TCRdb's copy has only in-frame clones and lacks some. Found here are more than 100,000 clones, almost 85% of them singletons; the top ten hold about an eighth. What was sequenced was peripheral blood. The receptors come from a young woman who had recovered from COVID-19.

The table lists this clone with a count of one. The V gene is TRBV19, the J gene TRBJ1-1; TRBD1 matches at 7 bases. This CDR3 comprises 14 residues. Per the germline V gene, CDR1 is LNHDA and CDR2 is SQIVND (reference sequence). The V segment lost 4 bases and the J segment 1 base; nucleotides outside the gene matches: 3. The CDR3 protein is CASSRDSWNTEAFF. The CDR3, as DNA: TGTGCCAGTAGTAGGGACAGCTGGAACACTGAAGCTTTCTTT.

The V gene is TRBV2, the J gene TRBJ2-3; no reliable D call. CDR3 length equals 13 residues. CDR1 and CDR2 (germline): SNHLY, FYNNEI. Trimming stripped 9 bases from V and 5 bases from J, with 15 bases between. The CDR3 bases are TGTGCCAGTTTGAGAGAGTTCGGAGATACGCAGTATTTT. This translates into CASLREFGDTQYF.

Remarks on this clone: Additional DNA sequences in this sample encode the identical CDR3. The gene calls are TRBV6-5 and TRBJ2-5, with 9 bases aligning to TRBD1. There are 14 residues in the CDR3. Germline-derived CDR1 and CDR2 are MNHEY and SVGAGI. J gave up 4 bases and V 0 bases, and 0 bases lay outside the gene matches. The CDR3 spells CASSYSGQGETQYF. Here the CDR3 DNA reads TGTGCCAGCAGTTACTCGGGACAGGGAGAGACCCAGTACTTC.

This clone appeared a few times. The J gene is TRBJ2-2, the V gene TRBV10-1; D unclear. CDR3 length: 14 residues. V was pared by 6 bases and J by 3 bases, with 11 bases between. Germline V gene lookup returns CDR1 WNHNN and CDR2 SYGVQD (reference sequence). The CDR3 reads CASRAQKYTGELFF. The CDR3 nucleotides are TGCGCCAGCAGAGCACAGAAGTACACCGGGGAGCTGTTTTTT.

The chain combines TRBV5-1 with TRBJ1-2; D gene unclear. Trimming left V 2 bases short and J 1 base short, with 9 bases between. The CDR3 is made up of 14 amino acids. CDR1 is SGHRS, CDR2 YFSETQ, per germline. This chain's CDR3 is CASSFTAGNYGYTF. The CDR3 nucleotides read TGCGCCAGCAGCTTTACAGCGGGTAACTATGGCTACACCTTC. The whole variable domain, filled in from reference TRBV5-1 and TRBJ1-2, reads KAGVTQTPRYLIKTRGQQVTLSCSPISGHRSVSWYQQTPGQGLQFLFEYFSETQRNKGNFPGRFSGRQFSNSRSEMNVSTLELGDSALYLCASSFTAGNYGYTFGSGTRLTVV.

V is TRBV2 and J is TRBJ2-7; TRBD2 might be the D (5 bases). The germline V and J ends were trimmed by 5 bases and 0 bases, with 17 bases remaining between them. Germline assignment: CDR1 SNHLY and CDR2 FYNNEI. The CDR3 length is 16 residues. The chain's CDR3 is CASSTRGAASSYEQYF. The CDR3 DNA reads TGTGCCAGCAGTACACGGGGAGCAGCCAGCTCCTACGAGCAGTACTTC.

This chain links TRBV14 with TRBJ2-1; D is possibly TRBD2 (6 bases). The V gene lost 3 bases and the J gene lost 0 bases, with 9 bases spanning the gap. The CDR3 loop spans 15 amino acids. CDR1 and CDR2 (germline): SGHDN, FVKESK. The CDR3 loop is CASSHGGSSYNEQFF. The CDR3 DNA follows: TGTGCCAGCAGCCACGGAGGGAGCTCCTACAATGAGCAGTTCTTC.

The CDR3 reads CASSIVPGQVSYEQYF. CDR3 DNA: TGTGCCAGTAGTATAGTCCCCGGACAGGTCTCCTACGAGCAGTACTTC. The V and J genes are TRBV19 and TRBJ2-7; 7 bases map to TRBD1. Germline loops: CDR1 LNHDA, CDR2 SQIVND (reference sequence). There are 16 residues in the CDR3. J gave up 0 bases and V 1 base, and 6 bases lay outside the gene matches.

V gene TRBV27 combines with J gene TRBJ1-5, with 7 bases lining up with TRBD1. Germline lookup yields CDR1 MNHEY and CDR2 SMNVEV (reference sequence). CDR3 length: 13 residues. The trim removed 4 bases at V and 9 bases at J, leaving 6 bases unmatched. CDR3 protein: CASSYRGSWPQHF. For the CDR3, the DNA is TGTGCCAGCAGTTACAGGGGTTCATGGCCCCAGCATTTT.

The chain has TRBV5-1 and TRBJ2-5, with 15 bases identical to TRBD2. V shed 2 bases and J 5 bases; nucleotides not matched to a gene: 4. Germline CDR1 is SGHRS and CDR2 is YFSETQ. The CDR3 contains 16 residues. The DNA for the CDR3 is TGCGCCAGCAGCTTAGGACTAGCGGGGGGGGTCGAGACCCAGTACTTC. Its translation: CASSLGLAGGVETQYF.

This CDR3 reads CASKEIQGNQPQHF. Here the CDR3 DNA reads TGTGCCAGTAAGGAAATACAGGGGAATCAGCCCCAGCATTTT. This rearrangement joins TRBV19 to TRBJ1-5, with 7 positions matching TRBD1. V lost 7 bases, J lost 4 bases, and 7 bases stayed unmatched. The germline V gene has CDR1 LNHDA and CDR2 SQIVND (reference sequence). The CDR3 extends over 14 amino acids.

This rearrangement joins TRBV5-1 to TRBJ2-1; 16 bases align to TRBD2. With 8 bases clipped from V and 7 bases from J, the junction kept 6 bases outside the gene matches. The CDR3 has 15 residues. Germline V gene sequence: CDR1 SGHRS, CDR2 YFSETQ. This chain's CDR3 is CASRGLAGGSNEQFF. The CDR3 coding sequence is TGCGCCAGTCGGGGACTAGCGGGAGGGAGTAATGAGCAGTTCTTC.

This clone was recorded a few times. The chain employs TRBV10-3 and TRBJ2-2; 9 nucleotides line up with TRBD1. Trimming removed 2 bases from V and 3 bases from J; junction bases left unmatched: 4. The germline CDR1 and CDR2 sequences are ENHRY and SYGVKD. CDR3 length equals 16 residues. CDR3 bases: TGTGCCATCAGTGAGCCCGACAGGGGGGACACCGGGGAGCTGTTTTTT. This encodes CAISEPDRGDTGELFF.

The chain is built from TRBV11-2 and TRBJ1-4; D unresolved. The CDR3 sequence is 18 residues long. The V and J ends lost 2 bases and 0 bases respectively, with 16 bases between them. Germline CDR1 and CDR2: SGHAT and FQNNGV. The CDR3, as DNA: TGTGCCAGCAGCTTACGGGGATACGGAGGAGCAACTAATGAAAAACTGTTTTTT. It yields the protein CASSLRGYGGATNEKLFF.

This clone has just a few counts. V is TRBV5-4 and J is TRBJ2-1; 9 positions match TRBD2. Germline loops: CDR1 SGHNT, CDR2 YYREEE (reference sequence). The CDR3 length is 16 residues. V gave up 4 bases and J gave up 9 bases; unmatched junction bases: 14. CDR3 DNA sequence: TGTGCCAGCAGCCCGGGCGGGGTAGCGGGGGTCACTGAGCAGTTCTTC. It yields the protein CASSPGGVAGVTEQFF.

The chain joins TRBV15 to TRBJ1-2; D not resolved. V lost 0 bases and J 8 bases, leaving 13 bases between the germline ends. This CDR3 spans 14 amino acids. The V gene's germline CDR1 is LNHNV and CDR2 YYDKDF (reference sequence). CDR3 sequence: CATSRDIGSRGYTF. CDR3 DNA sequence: TGTGCCACCAGCAGAGATATCGGGTCACGGGGCTACACCTTC.

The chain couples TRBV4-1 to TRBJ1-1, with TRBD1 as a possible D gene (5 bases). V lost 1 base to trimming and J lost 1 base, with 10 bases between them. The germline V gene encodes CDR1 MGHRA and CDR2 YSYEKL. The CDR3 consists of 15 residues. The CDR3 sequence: CASSQVRGPNTEAFF. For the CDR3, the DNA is TGCGCCAGCAGCCAAGTGCGGGGACCGAACACTGAAGCTTTCTTT.